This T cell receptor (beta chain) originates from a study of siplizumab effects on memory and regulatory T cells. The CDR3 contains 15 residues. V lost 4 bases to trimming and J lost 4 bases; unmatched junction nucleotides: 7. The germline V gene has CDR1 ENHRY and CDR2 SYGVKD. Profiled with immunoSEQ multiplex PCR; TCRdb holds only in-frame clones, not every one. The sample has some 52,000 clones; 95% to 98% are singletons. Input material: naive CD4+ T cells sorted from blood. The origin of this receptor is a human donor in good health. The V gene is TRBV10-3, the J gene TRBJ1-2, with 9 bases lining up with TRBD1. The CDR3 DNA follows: TGTGCCATCAGTGTAACCGGGACAGGGTCCTATGGCTACACCTTC. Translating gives CAISVTGTGSYGYTF.